This T cell receptor (beta chain) derives from a study of cytomegalovirus exposure and HLA in healthy donors. Study results and caveats: The investigators catalogued 150 to 200 TCR beta chains as cytomegalovirus-associated. A later analysis showed that HLA-associated TCR beta chains had undergone more clonal expansion than equally common others. Relative to the approximately 670-donor mean, N-insertions were reportedly fewer in an Asian-associated ancestry cluster in a later analysis.

13 Jbeta primers and 60 Vbeta primers were used for the PCR. TCRdb keeps only in-frame clones here, not all; method: immunoSEQ multiplex PCR. The sample lists 150,000 to 200,000 clones, just over 75% seen once, with 3.5% to 4.5% in the top ten. The CDR3 loop spans 18 amino acids. Per germline, CDR1 LNHDA and CDR2 SQIVND (reference sequence). Trimming at V came to 4 bases and at J to 4 bases, leaving 9 bases not matched to a gene. Concerning this clone itself: Its antigen is unknown.

The J gene is TRBJ2-6, the V gene TRBV19; TRBD1 aligns across 11 bases. Sequencing was performed on PBMCs. The clonotype comes from a woman aged 55 to 70 in good health and CMV-seropositive. The CDR3 here is CASSTTGQGALGANVLTF. For the CDR3, the DNA is TGTGCCAGTAGTACTACCGGACAGGGGGCGCTAGGGGCCAACGTCCTGACTTTC. Full variable domain (rest looked up from reference TRBV19 and TRBJ2-6): DGGITQSPKYLFRKEGQNVTLSCEQNLNHDAMYWYRQDPGQGLRLIYYSQIVNDFQKGDIAEGYSVSREKKESFPLTVTSAQKNPTAFYLCASSTTGQGALGANVLTFGAGSRLTVL.